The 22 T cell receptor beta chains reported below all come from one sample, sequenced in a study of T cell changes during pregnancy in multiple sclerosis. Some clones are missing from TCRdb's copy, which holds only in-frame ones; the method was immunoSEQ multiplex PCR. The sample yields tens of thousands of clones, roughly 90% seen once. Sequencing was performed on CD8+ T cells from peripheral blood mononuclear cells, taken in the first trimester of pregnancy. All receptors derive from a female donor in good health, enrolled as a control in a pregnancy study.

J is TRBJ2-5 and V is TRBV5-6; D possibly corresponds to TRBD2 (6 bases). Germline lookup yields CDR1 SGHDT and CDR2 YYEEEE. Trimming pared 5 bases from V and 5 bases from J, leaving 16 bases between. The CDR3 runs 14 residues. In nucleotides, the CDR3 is TGTGCCAGCAGGTTACGACTAGTTCGGGAGACCCAGTACTTC. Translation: CASRLRLVRETQYF. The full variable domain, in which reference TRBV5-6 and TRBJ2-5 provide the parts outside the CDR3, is DAGVTQSPTHLIKTRGQQVTLRCSPKSGHDTVSWYQQALGQGPQFIFQYYEEEERQRGNFPDRFSGHQFPNYSSELNVNALLLGDSALYLCASRLRLVRETQYFGPGTRLLVL.

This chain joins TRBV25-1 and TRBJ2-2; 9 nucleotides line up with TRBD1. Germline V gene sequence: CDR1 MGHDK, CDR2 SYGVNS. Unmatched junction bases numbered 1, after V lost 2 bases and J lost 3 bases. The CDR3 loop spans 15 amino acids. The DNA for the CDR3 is TGTGCCAGCAGTGAAGGGGACAGGGACACCGGGGAGCTGTTTTTT. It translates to CASSEGDRDTGELFF.

For the CDR3, the DNA is TGTGCCAGCAGCTTCTTAGCGGGGGACTTCACAGATACGCAGTATTTT. It codes for CASSFLAGDFTDTQYF. The V gene is TRBV5-6, the J gene TRBJ2-3; 9 bases are a match to TRBD2. CDR1 and CDR2 from the germline V gene are SGHDT and YYEEEE. The V and J ends lost 2 bases and 2 bases, in that order; junction bases with no gene match: 6. The CDR3 length is 16 residues.

The CDR3 nucleotides read TGTGCCACCAGCTATAAGCAGGGCGTACAGCCCCAGCATTTT. The encoded protein is CATSYKQGVQPQHF. The V and J genes are TRBV15 and TRBJ1-5; perhaps TRBD1 as D (5 bases). This CDR3 comprises 14 residues. Looked up from germline, CDR1 is LNHNV and CDR2 is YYDKDF (reference sequence). V was cut by 5 bases and J by 7 bases, with 15 bases left in between.

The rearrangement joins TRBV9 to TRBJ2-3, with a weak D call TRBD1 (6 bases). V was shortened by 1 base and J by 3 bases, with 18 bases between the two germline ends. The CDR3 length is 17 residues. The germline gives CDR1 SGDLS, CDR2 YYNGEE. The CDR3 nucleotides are TGTGCCAGCAGCGTATGGGGACACTCTGACGGTACAGATACGCAGTATTTT. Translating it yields CASSVWGHSDGTDTQYF.

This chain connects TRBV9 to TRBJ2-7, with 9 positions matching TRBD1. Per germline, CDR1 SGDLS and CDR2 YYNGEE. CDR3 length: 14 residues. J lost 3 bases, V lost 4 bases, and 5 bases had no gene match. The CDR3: CASSPGQGLYEQYF. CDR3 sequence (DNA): TGTGCCAGCAGCCCGGGACAGGGCCTCTACGAGCAGTACTTC. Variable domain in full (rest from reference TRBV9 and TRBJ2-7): DSGVTQTPKHLITATGQRVTLRCSPRSGDLSVYWYQQSLDQGLQFLIQYYNGEERAKGNILERFSAQQFPDLHSELNLSSLELGDSALYFCASSPGQGLYEQYFGPGTRLTVT.

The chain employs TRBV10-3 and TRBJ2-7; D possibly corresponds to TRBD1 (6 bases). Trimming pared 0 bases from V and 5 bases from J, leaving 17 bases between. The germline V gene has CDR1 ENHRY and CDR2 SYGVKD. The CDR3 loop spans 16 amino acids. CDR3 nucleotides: TGTGCCATCAGTGAGTCGGACAGCTGGGCCGGGAACGAGCAGTACTTC. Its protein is CAISESDSWAGNEQYF.

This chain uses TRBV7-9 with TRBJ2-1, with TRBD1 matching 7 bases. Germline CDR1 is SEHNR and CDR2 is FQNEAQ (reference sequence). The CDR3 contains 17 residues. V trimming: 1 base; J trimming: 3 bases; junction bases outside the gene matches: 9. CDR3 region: CASSLGSGTAYYNEQFF. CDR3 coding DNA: TGTGCCAGCAGCTTAGGATCAGGGACAGCGTACTACAATGAGCAGTTCTTC. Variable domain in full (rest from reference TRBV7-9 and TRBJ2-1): DTGVSQNPRHKITKRGQNVTFRCDPISEHNRLYWYRQTLGQGPEFLTYFQNEAQLEKSRLLSDRFSAERPKGSFSTLEIQRTEQGDSAMYLCASSLGSGTAYYNEQFFGPGTRLTVL.

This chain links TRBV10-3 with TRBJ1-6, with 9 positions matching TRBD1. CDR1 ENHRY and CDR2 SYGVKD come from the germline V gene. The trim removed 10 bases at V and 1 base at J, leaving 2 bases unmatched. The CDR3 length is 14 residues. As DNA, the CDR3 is TGTGCCACCGGACAGGGGTCCTATAATTCACCCCTCCACTTT. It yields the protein CATGQGSYNSPLHF.

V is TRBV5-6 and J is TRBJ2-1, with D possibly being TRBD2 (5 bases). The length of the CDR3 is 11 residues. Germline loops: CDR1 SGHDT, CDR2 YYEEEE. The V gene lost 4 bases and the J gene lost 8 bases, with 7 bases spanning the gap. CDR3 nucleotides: TGTGCCAGCAGCCCCGGGGATGAGCAGTTCTTC. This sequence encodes CASSPGDEQFF.

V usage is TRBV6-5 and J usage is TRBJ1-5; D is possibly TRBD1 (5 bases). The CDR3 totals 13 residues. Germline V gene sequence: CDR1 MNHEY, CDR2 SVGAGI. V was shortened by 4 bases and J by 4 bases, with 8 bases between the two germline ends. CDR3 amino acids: CASSFGGNQPQHF. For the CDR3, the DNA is TGTGCCAGCAGTTTCGGGGGGAATCAGCCCCAGCATTTT.

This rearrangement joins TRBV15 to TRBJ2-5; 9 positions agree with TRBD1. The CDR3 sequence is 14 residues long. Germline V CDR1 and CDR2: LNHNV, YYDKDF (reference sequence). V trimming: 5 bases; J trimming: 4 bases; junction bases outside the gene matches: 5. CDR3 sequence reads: CATSWPGQGETQYF. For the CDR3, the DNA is TGTGCCACCAGCTGGCCGGGACAGGGAGAGACCCAGTACTTC.

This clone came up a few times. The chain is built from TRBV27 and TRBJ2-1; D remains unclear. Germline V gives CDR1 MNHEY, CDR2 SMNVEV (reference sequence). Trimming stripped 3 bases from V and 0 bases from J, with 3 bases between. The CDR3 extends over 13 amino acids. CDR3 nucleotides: TGTGCCAGCAGTTTGAGCTCCTACAATGAGCAGTTCTTC. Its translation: CASSLSSYNEQFF.

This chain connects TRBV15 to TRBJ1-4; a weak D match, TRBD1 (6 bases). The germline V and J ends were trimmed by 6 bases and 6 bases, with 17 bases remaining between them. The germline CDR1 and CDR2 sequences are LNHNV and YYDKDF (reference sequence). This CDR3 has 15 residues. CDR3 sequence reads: CATRGSQGRDEKLFF. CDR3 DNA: TGTGCCACCAGGGGGAGCCAGGGGAGGGATGAAAAACTGTTTTTT.

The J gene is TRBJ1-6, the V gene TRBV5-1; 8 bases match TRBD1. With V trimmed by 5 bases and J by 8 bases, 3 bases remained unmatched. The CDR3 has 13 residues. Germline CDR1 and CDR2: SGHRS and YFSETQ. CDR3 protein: CASRQGADSPLHF. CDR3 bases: TGCGCCAGCAGGCAGGGGGCCGATTCACCCCTCCACTTT. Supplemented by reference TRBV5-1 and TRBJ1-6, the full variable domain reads KAGVTQTPRYLIKTRGQQVTLSCSPISGHRSVSWYQQTPGQGLQFLFEYFSETQRNKGNFPGRFSGRQFSNSRSEMNVSTLELGDSALYLCASRQGADSPLHFGNGTRLTVT.

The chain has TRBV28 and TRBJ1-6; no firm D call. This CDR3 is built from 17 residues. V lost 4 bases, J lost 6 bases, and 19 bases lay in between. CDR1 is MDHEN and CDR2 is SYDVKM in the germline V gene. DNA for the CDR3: TGTGCCAGCAGTTCTGGGGATCCCAGGAGGGCTAATTCACCCCTCCACTTT. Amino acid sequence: CASSSGDPRRANSPLHF.

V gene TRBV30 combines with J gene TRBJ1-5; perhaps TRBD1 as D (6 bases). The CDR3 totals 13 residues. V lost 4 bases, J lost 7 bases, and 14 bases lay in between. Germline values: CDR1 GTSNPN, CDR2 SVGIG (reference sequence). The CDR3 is CAWTTGQGQPQHF. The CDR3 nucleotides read TGTGCCTGGACCACAGGGCAGGGGCAGCCCCAGCATTTT.

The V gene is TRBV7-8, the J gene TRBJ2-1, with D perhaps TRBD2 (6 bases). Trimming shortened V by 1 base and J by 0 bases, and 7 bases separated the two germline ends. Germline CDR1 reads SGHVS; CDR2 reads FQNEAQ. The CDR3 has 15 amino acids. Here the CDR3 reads CASSLDGSSYNEQFF. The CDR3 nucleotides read TGTGCCAGCAGCTTAGACGGGAGCTCCTACAATGAGCAGTTCTTC.

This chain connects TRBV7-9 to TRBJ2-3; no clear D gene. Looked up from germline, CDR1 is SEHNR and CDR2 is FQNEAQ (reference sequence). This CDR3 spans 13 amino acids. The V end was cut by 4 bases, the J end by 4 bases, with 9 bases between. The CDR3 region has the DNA TGTGCCAGCAGCTCGCAGTCCCCAGATACGCAGTATTTT. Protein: CASSSQSPDTQYF. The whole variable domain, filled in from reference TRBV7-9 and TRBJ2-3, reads DTGVSQNPRHKITKRGQNVTFRCDPISEHNRLYWYRQTLGQGPEFLTYFQNEAQLEKSRLLSDRFSAERPKGSFSTLEIQRTEQGDSAMYLCASSSQSPDTQYFGPGTRLTVL.

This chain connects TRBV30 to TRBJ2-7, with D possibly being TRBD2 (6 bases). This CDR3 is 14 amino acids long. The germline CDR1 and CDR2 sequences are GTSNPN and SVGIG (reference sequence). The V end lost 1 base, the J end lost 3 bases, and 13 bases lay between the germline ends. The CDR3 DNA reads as TGTGCCTGGAGTGGTGGCGGGGCCTACTACGAGCAGTACTTC. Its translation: CAWSGGGAYYEQYF.

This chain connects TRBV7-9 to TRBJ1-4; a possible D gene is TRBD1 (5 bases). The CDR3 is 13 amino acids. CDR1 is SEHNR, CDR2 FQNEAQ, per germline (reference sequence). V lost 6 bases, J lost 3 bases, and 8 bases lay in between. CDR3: CASRGLANEKLFF. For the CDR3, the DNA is TGTGCCAGCAGGGGACTGGCTAATGAAAAACTGTTTTTT.

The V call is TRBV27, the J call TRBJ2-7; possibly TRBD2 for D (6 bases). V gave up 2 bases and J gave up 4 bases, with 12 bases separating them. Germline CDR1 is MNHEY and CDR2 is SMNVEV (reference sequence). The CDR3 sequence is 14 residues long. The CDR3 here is CASSLAGPKYEQYF. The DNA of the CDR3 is TGTGCCAGCAGTTTAGCGGGACCGAAATACGAGCAGTACTTC.